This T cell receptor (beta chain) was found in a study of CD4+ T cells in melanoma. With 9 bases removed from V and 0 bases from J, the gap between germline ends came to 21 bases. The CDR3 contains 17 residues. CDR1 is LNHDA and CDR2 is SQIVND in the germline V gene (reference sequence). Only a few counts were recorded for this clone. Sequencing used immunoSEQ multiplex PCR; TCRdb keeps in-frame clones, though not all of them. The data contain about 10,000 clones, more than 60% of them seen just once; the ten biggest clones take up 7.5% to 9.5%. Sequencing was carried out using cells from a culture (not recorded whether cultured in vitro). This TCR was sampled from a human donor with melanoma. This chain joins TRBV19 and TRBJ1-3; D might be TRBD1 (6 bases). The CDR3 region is CASQNREKGTSGNTIYF. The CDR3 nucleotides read TGTGCCAGCCAAAACAGGGAAAAGGGAACCTCTGGAAACACCATATATTTT.